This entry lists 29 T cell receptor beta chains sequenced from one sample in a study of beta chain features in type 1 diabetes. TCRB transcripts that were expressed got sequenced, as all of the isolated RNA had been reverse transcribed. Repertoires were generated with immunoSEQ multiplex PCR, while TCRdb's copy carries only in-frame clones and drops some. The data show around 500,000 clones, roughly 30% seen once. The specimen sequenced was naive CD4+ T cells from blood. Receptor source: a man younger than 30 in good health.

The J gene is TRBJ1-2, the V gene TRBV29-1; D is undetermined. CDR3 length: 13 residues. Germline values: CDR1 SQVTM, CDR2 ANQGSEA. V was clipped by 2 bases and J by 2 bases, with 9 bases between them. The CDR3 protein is CSVERAANYGYTF. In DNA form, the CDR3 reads TGCAGCGTTGAAAGGGCGGCGAACTATGGCTACACCTTC. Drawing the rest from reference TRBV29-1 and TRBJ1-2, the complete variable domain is SAVISQKPSRDICQRGTSLTIQCQVDSQVTMMFWYRQQPGQSLTLIATANQGSEATYESGFVIDKFPISRPNLTFSTLTVSNMSPEDSSIYLCSVERAANYGYTFGSGTRLTVV.

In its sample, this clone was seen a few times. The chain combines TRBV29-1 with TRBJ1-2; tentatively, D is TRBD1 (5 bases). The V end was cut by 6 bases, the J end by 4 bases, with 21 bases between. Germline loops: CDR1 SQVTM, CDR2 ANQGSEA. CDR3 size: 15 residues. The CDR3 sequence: CSVARMIRDGYGYTF. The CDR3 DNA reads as TGCAGCGTCGCTCGAATGATACGGGACGGCTATGGCTACACCTTC.

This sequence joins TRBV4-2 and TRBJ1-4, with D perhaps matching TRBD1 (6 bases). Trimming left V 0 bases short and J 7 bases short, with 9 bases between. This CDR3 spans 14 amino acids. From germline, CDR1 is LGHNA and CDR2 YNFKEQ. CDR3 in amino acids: CASSQDQGSEKLFF. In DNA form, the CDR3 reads TGTGCCAGCAGCCAAGATCAGGGGAGTGAAAAACTGTTTTTT.

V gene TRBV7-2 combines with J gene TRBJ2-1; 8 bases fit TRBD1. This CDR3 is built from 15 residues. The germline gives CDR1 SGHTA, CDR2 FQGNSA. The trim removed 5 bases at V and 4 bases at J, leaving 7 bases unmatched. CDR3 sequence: CASSITGGFYNEQFF. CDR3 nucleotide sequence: TGTGCCAGCAGCATAACAGGGGGGTTTTACAATGAGCAGTTCTTC.

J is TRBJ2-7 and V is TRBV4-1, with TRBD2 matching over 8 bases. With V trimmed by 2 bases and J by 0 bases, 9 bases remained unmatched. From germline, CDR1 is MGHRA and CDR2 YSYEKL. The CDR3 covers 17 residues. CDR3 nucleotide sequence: TGCGCCAGCAGCCAACCCCTAGCGGGTTCGAGCTCCTACGAGCAGTACTTC. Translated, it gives CASSQPLAGSSSYEQYF.

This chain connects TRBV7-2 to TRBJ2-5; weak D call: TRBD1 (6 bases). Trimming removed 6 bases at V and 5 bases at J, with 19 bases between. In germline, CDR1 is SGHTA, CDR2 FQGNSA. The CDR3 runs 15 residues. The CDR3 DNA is TGTGCCAGCAGTCTCTTCGACCGAACAGGGGAGACCCAGTACTTC. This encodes CASSLFDRTGETQYF.

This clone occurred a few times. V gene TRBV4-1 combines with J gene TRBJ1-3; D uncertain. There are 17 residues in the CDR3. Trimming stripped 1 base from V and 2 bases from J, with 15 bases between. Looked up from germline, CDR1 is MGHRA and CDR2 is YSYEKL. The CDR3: CASSQGRAATAGNTIYF. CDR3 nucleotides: TGCGCCAGCAGCCAAGGACGGGCTGCAACCGCTGGAAACACCATATATTTT.

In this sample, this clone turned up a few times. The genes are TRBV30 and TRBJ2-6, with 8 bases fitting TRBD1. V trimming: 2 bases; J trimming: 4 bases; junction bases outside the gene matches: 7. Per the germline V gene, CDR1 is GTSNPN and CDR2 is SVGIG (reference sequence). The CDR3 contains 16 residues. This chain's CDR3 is CAWSQNRGDGANVLTF. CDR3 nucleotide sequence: TGTGCCTGGAGTCAGAACAGGGGGGACGGGGCCAACGTCCTGACTTTC.

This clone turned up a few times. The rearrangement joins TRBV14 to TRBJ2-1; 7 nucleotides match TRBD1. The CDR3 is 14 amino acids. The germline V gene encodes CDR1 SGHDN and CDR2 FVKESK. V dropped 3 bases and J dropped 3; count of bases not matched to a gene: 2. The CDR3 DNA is TGTGCCAGCAGCCATAGGGACAGCTACAATGAGCAGTTCTTC. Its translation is CASSHRDSYNEQFF. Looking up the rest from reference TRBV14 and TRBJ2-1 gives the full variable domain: EAGVTQFPSHSVIEKGQTVTLRCDPISGHDNLYWYRRVMGKEIKFLLHFVKESKQDESGMPNNRFLAERTGGTYSTLKVQPAELEDSGVYFCASSHRDSYNEQFFGPGTRLTVL.

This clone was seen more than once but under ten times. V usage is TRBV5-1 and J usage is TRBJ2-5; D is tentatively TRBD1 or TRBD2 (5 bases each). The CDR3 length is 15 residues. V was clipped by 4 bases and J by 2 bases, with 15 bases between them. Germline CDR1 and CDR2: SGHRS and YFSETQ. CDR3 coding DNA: TGCGCCAGCAGCCTTTCCGGGACCTATCAAGAGACCCAGTACTTC. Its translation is CASSLSGTYQETQYF.

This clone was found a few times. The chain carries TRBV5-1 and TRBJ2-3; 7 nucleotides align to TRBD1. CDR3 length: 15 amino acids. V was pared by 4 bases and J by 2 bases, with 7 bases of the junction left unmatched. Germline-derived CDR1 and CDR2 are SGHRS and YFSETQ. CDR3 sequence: CASSPRDSYTDTQYF. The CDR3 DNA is TGCGCCAGCAGCCCCCGGGACAGCTACACAGATACGCAGTATTTT.

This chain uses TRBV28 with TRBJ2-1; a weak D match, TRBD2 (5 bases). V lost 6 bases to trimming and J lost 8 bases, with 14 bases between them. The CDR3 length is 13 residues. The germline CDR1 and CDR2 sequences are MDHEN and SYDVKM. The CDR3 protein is CASRAGLGDEQFF. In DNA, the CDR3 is TGTGCCAGCAGGGCGGGCCTCGGGGATGAGCAGTTCTTC.

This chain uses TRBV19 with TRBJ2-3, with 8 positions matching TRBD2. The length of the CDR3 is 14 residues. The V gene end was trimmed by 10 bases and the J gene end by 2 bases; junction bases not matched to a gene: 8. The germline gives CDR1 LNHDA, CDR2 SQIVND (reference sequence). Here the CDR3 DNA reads TGTGCCACTTCTCGGGAGGGCCCCACAGATACGCAGTATTTT. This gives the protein CATSREGPTDTQYF.

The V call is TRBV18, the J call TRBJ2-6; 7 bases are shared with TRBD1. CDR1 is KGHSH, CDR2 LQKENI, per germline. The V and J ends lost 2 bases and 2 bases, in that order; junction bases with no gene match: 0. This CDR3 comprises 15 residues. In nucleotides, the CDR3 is TGTGCCAGCTCACCAACAGGGGCTGGGGCCAACGTCCTGACTTTC. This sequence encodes CASSPTGAGANVLTF.

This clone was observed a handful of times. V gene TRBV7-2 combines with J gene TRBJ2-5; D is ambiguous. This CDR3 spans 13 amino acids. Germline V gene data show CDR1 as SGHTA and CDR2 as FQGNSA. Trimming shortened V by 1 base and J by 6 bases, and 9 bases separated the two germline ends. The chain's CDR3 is CASSLVGYQTQYF. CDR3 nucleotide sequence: TGTGCCAGCAGCTTAGTAGGGTATCAGACCCAGTACTTC.

The CDR3 region is CASSPRRVAGVEETQYF. DNA for the CDR3: TGTGCCAGCAGCCCCCGCAGAGTAGCGGGAGTTGAAGAGACCCAGTACTTC. J is TRBJ2-5 and V is TRBV9, with 9 bases that match TRBD2. This CDR3 has 17 amino acids. Germline lookup yields CDR1 SGDLS and CDR2 YYNGEE. V dropped 4 bases and J dropped 3; count of bases not matched to a gene: 13.

The CDR3 reads CSVEKGGPHSYEQYF. CDR3 sequence (DNA): TGCAGCGTTGAAAAAGGAGGGCCACACTCCTACGAGCAGTACTTC. The genes are TRBV29-1 and TRBJ2-7; maybe TRBD2 (6 bases). The CDR3 runs to 15 residues. The germline V gene has CDR1 SQVTM and CDR2 ANQGSEA. V was cut by 2 bases and J by 0 bases, with 14 bases left in between.

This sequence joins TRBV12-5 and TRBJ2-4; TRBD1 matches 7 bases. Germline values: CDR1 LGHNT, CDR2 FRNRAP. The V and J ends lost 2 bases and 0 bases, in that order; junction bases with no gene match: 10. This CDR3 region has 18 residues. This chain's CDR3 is CASGLKRGQPLAKNIQYF. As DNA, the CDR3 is TGTGCTAGTGGTTTGAAAAGGGGACAGCCATTAGCCAAAAACATTCAGTACTTC.

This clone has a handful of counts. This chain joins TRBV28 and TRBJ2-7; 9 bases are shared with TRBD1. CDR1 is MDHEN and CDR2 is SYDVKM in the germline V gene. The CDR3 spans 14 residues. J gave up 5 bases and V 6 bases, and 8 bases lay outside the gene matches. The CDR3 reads CASSRDRASNEQYF. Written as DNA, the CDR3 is TGTGCCAGCAGCAGGGACAGGGCATCGAACGAGCAGTACTTC.

CDR3 loop: CASELALQETQYF. Here the CDR3 DNA reads TGCGCCAGCGAACTAGCGCTCCAAGAGACCCAGTACTTC. The chain uses TRBV23-1 and TRBJ2-5; 7 positions match TRBD2. TRBV23-1 is labeled an ORF, and its function is uncertain. The V gene end was trimmed by 8 bases and the J gene end by 1 base; junction bases not matched to a gene: 4. The CDR3 has 13 residues.

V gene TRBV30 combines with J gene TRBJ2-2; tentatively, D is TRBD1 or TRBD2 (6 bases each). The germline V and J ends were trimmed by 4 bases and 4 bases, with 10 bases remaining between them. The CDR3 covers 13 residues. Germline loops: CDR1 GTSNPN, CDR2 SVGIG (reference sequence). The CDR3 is CAWTRGRTGELFF. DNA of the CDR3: TGTGCCTGGACCCGGGGGCGCACCGGGGAGCTGTTTTTT.

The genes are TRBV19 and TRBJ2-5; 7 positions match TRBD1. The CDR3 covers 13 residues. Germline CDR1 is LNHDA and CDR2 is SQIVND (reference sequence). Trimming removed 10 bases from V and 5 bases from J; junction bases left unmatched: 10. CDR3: CATTPTGSETQYF. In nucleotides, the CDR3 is TGTGCCACCACTCCGACAGGGTCCGAGACCCAGTACTTC.

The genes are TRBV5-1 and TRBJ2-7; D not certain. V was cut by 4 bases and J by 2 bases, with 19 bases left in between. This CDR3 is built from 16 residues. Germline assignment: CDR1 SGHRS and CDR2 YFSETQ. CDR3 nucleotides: TGCGCCAGCAGCCCCCGGCCCTTAGCAGAAGCCTACGAGCAGTACTTC. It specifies CASSPRPLAEAYEQYF. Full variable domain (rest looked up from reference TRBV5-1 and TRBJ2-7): KAGVTQTPRYLIKTRGQQVTLSCSPISGHRSVSWYQQTPGQGLQFLFEYFSETQRNKGNFPGRFSGRQFSNSRSEMNVSTLELGDSALYLCASSPRPLAEAYEQYFGPGTRLTVT.

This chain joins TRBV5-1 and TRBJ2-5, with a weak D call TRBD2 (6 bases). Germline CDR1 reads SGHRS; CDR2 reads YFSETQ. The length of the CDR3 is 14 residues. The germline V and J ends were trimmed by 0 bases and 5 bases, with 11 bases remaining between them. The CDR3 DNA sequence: TGCGCCAGCAGCTTGGGCCTAGGAGGGGAGACCCAGTACTTC. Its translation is CASSLGLGGETQYF.

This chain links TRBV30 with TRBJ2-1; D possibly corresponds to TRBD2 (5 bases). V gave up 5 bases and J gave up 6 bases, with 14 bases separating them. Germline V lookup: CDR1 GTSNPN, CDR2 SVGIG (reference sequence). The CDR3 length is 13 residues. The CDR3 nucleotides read TGTGCCTGGGCCCGGGGAAGCGGCAATGAGCAGTTCTTC. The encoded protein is CAWARGSGNEQFF.

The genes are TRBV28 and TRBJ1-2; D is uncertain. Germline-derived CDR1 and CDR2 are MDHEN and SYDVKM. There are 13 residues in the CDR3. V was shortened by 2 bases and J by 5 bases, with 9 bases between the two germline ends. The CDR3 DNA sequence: TGTGCCAGCAGTTTAGAGCCTTATTATGGCTACACCTTC. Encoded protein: CASSLEPYYGYTF.

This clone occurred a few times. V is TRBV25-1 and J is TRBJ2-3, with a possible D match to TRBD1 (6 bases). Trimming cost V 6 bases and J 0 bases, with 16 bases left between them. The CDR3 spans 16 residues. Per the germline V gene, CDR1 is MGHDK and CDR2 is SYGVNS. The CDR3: CASSRTESSSTDTQYF. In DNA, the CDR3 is TGTGCCAGCAGCCGGACAGAGTCGTCTAGCACAGATACGCAGTATTTT.

As DNA, the CDR3 is TGCGCCAGCAGCCCAGGACAGGGTGATGGCTACACCTTC. This encodes CASSPGQGDGYTF. The chain carries TRBV5-1 and TRBJ1-2; the match to TRBD1 covers 8 bases. Trimming removed 4 bases from V and 6 bases from J; junction bases left unmatched: 5. Germline values: CDR1 SGHRS, CDR2 YFSETQ. CDR3 size: 13 residues.

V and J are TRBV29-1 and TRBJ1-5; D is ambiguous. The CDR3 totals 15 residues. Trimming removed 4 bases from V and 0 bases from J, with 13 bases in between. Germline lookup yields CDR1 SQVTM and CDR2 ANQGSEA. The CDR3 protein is CSVGMGRSSNQPQHF. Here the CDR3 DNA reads TGCAGCGTTGGCATGGGAAGGAGTAGCAATCAGCCCCAGCATTTT.